These 8 T cell receptor beta chains came from one sample sequenced in a study of technical replicates of blood from a few donors. Data came from immunoSEQ multiplex PCR; TCRdb stores just in-frame clones and leaves some out. This sample carries 55,000 to 65,000 clones, around 97% of them seen once, and the ten largest clones take 0.19%. Sequences were obtained from T cells isolated from PBMCs. Receptor source: a human donor in good health.

The rearrangement joins TRBV18 to TRBJ1-2; a weak D match, TRBD1 (5 bases). CDR3 length: 15 residues. Trimming shortened V by 3 bases and J by 4 bases, and 15 bases separated the two germline ends. Germline loops: CDR1 KGHSH, CDR2 LQKENI. CDR3 amino acids: CASSPERQSLYGYTF. The DNA for the CDR3 is TGTGCCAGCTCACCCGAGCGACAGTCTCTCTATGGCTACACCTTC.

The rearrangement links TRBV28 to TRBJ1-2, with TRBD1 matching 9 bases. With V trimmed by 3 bases and J by 6 bases, 8 bases remained unmatched. Germline CDR1 MDHEN, CDR2 SYDVKM. This CDR3 comprises 15 residues. The DNA for the CDR3 is TGTGCCAGCAGTTTTAACACGGGACAGGGTAATGGCTACACCTTC. Amino acid sequence: CASSFNTGQGNGYTF.

This rearrangement joins TRBV10-3 to TRBJ1-4, with 7 positions matching TRBD1. The V and J ends lost 0 bases and 4 bases, in that order; junction bases with no gene match: 11. This CDR3 region has 18 residues. Per the germline V gene, CDR1 is ENHRY and CDR2 is SYGVKD. The CDR3 loop reads CAISESWTPTGVNEKLFF. In DNA form, the CDR3 reads TGTGCCATCAGTGAGTCCTGGACTCCCACAGGGGTTAATGAAAAACTGTTTTTT.

J is TRBJ2-2 and V is TRBV13; D unresolved. This CDR3 is 12 amino acids long. The germline CDR1 and CDR2 sequences are PRHDT and FYEKMQ (reference sequence). Trimming left V 5 bases short and J 2 bases short, with 3 bases between. CDR3 in DNA: TGTGCCAGCAGCCTCAACACCGGGGAGCTGTTTTTT. This sequence encodes CASSLNTGELFF.

The J gene is TRBJ2-5, the V gene TRBV10-3, with 7 bases aligning to TRBD1. The CDR3 runs 14 residues. Per germline, CDR1 ENHRY and CDR2 SYGVKD. V lost 4 bases, J lost 5 bases, and 7 bases stayed unmatched. The CDR3 is CAISVSRGGETQYF. CDR3 nucleotides: TGTGCCATCAGTGTTTCAAGAGGGGGCGAGACCCAGTACTTC.

This chain links TRBV18 with TRBJ2-5, with 8 bases matching TRBD2. J gave up 5 bases and V 3 bases, and 5 bases lay outside the gene matches. This CDR3 spans 14 amino acids. Germline V lookup: CDR1 KGHSH, CDR2 LQKENI. The CDR3 DNA sequence: TGTGCCAGCTCACCGAGCGGGAGTAGGGAGACCCAGTACTTC. It translates to CASSPSGSRETQYF. Combining the CDR3 with reference TRBV18 and TRBJ2-5 gives the whole variable domain NAGVMQNPRHLVRRRGQEARLRCSPMKGHSHVYWYRQLPEEGLKFMVYLQKENIIDESGMPKERFSAEFPKEGPSILRIQQVVRGDSAAYFCASSPSGSRETQYFGPGTRLLVL.

The CDR3 sequence is CAWTNGAGSYEQYF. CDR3 in DNA: TGTGCCTGGACCAATGGAGCAGGGTCCTACGAGCAGTACTTC. J is TRBJ2-7 and V is TRBV30, with D possibly matching TRBD1 (5 bases). CDR3 size: 14 residues. Trimming removed 4 bases at V and 1 base at J, with 14 bases between. Germline CDR1 GTSNPN, CDR2 SVGIG (reference sequence).

V usage is TRBV5-1 and J usage is TRBJ2-5, with 13 nucleotides matching TRBD2. The J call may be incorrect, as the DNA end agrees better with TRBJ2-7. Germline loops: CDR1 SGHRS, CDR2 YFSETQ. CDR3 size: 15 residues. As DNA, the CDR3 is TGCGCCAGCGGCACTGGGACTAGCGGGACCTACGAGCAGTACTTC. Translated: CASGTGTSGTYEQYF.